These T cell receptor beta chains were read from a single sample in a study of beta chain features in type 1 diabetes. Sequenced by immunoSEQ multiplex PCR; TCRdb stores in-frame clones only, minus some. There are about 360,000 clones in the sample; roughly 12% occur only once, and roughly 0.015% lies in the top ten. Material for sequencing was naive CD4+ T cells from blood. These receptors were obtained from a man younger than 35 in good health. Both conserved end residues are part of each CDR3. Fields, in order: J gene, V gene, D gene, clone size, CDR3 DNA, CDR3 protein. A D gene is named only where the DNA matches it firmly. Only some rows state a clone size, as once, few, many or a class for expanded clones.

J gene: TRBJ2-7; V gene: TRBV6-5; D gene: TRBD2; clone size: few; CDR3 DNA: TGTGCCAGCAGTTACTCGACGGCGGGGGGCTACGAGCAGTACTTC; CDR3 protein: CASSYSTAGGYEQYF
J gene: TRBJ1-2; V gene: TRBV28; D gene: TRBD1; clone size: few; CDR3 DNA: TGTGCCAGCAGAGAAAGAGGGGGCGCTAACTATGGCTACACCTTC; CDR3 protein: CASRERGGANYGYTF
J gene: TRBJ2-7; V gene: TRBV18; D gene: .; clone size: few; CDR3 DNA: TGTGCCAGCTCACCACCGATTTTATCCTACGAGCAGTACTTC; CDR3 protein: CASSPPILSYEQYF
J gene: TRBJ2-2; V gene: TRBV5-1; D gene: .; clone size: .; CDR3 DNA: TGCGCCAGCAGCCCGGGGGGCAGGCCGAACACCGGGGAGCTGTTTTTT; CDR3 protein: CASSPGGRPNTGELFF
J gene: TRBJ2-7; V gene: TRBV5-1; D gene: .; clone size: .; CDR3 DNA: TGCGCCAGCAGCCCAAATCCAGGGGCAGTGAACGAGCAGTACTTC; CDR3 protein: CASSPNPGAVNEQYF
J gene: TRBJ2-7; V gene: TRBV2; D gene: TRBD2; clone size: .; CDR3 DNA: TGTGCCAGCAGTGTCAATTGGGTAGCGGGAGGAGAGTTCTACGAGCAGTACTTC; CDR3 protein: CASSVNWVAGGEFYEQYF
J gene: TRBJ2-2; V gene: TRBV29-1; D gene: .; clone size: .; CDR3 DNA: TGCAGCGTCCGGCAGGGTATCGTTACCGGGGAGCTGTTTTTT; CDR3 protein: CSVRQGIVTGELFF
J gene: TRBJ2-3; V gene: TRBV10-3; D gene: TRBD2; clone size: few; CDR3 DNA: TGTGCCATGCGACTAGCGGGAGGTAATACGCAGTATTTT; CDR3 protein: CAMRLAGGNTQYF
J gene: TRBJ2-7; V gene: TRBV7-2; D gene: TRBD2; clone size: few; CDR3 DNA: TGTGCCAGCAGCTTAGGCGGGAGATCCTACGAGCAGTACTTC; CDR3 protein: CASSLGGRSYEQYF
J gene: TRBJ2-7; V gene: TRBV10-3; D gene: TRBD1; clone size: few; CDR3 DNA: TGTGCCATCAGGGGGGACAGGGGCTCCTACGAGCAGTACTTC; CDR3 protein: CAIRGDRGSYEQYF
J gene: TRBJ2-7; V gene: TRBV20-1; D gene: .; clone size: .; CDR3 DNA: TGCAGTGCTAGCTTCCAGGTACAGTACTTC; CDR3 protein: CSASFQVQYF
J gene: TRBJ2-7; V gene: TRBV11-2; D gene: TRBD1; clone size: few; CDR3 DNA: TGTGCCAGCAGCTTATCCACGGACAGGCCTTACGAGCAGTACTTC; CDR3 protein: CASSLSTDRPYEQYF
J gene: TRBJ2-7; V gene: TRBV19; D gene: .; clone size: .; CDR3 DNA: TGTGCCAGTAGTATGTATTTTCAGGCGACCTACGAGCAGTACTTC; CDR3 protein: CASSMYFQATYEQYF
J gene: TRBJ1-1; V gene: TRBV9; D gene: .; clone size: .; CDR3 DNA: TGTGCCAGCAGCGCCACGAAGGGGGAAGCTTTCTTT; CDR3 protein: CASSATKGEAFF
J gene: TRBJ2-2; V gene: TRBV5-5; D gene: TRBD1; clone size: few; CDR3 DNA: TGTGCCAGCAGCTTGTCTCAGGGGGTCGCCGGGGAGCTGTTTTTT; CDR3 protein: CASSLSQGVAGELFF
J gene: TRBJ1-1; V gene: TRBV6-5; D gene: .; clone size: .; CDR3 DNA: TGTGCCAGCAGAATAAACACTGAAGCTTTCTTT; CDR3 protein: CASRINTEAFF
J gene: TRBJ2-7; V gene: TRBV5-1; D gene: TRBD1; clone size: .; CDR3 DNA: TGCGCCAGCAGACCGGGACAGTCCTACGAGCAGTACTTC; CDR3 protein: CASRPGQSYEQYF
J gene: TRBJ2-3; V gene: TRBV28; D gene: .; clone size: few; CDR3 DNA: TGTGCCAGCAGCCGGATCCGGCGGGATACGCAGTATTTT; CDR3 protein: CASSRIRRDTQYF
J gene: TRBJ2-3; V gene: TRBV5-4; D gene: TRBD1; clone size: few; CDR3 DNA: TGTGCCAGCAGCCACGACAGGGGACGCCCGCCGGATACGCAGTATTTT; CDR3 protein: CASSHDRGRPPDTQYF
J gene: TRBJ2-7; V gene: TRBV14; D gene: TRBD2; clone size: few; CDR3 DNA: TGTGCCAGCAGCCCGACTAGCGGGATTATGTACTTC; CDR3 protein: CASSPTSGIMYF
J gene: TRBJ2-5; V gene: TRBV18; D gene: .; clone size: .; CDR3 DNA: TGTGCCAGCTCACCAGGGGGGGAGACCCAGTACTTC; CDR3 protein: CASSPGGETQYF
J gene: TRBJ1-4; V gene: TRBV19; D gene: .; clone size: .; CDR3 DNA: TGTGCCAGTAGTACCCCCCCAGGTCAGAAACTGTTTTTT; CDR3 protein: CASSTPPGQKLFF
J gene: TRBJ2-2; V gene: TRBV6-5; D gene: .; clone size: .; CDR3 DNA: TGTGCCAGCAGTTTTCTCAGGGGAACCGGGGAGCTGTTTTTT; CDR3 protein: CASSFLRGTGELFF
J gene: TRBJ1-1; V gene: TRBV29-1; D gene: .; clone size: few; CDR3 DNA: TGCAGCGTACGACCGAGGATGAGCACTGAAGCTTTCTTT; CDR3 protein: CSVRPRMSTEAFF
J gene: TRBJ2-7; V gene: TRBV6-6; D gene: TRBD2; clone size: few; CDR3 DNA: TGTGCCAGCAGTTGGAGGGGAGGGGTCACCTACGAGCAGTACTTC; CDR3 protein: CASSWRGGVTYEQYF
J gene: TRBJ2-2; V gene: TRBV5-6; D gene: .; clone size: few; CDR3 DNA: TGTGCCAGCAGCTTGTTGAGTTCTAACGGGGAGCTGTTTTTT; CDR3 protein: CASSLLSSNGELFF
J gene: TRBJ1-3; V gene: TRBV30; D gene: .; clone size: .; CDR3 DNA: TGTGCCTGGACCGACATGGGCGCTGGAAACACCATATATTTT; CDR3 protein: CAWTDMGAGNTIYF
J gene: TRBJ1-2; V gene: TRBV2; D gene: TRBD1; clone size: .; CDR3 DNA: TGTGCCAGCAGCGAAGGGGGCGTCTATGGCTACACCTTC; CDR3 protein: CASSEGGVYGYTF
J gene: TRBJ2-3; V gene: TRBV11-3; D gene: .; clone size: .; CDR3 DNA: TGTGCCAGCAGCCCGGGGAAAAGCACAGATACGCAGTATTTT; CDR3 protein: CASSPGKSTDTQYF
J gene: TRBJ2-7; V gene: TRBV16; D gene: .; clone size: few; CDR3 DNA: TGTGCCAGTAGCAGGGTCTCGGGGAAGGAATACGAGCAGTACTTC; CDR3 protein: CASSRVSGKEYEQYF
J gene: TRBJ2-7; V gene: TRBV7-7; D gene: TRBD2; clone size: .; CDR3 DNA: TGTGCTAGCAGCCCAACGGGACTAGCGGGTGAGCAGTACTTC; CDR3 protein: CASSPTGLAGEQYF